This T cell receptor (beta chain) is drawn from a study of T cells in Graves' hyperthyroidism and ophthalmopathy. Looking at the study overall: Peripheral blood collection took place at initial diagnosis, before any treatment. General observations from the study: Most expanded thyroid clonotypes above 0.001 recurred in blood.

Germline V lookup: CDR1 ENHRY, CDR2 SYGVKD. The CDR3 totals 14 residues. V was pared by 8 bases and J by 2 bases, with 4 bases of the junction left unmatched. In regard to this clonotype: Its antigen is as yet unknown. This may stem from a read error, because a much larger clone lies one nucleotide away.

There were TCR beta CDR3 regions amplified from RNA transcripts. The study used the HTBI primer set for a first-round RT-PCR of the TCR CDR3. TCRdb reprocessed the multiplex PCR reads via MiXCR and lists one record per CDR3 protein. There are about 580,000 distinct CDR3 sequences in the sample; around 14% occur only once, and 5.8% lies in the top ten. Material: blood. The rearrangement uses TRBV10-3 and TRBJ2-1; TRBD1 matches at 9 bases. The receptor comes from a woman in her 30s with Graves' hyperthyroidism that later progressed to Graves' ophthalmopathy. The CDR3 sequence: CAIAGTGTYNEQFF. The CDR3 bases are TGTGCCATCGCCGGGACAGGGACCTACAATGAGCAGTTCTTC.